This passage covers 9 T cell receptor beta chains from one sample sequenced in a study of control samples from healthy donors and cancer patients. This table comes from immunoSEQ multiplex PCR, and its TCRdb copy is limited to in-frame clones, with some not included. The table includes 10,000 to 15,000 clones, around 89% detected once. Sequencing was done on a sample of formalin-fixed, paraffin-embedded tissue. The receptors were sampled from a male donor with melanoma.

The chain combines TRBV5-6 with TRBJ2-3, with unresolved D. Trimming removed 5 bases at V and 11 bases at J, with 18 bases between. The CDR3 length is 13 residues. Germline V gene sequence: CDR1 SGHDT, CDR2 YYEEEE. CDR3 bases: TGTGCCAGCAGTACCTTAGACGCTCATGGGCAGTATTTT. Translation gives CASSTLDAHGQYF.

CDR3 residues: CASGTSGTSGNEQYF. The CDR3 DNA sequence: TGTGCCAGCGGAACTAGCGGGACTTCCGGCAACGAGCAGTACTTC. The chain has TRBV27 and TRBJ2-7; 10 bases map to TRBD2. The CDR3 has 15 amino acids. The trim removed 8 bases at V and 5 bases at J, leaving 12 bases unmatched. The germline V gene encodes CDR1 MNHEY and CDR2 SMNVEV (reference sequence).

V is TRBV5-1 and J is TRBJ1-2; 8 bases map to TRBD1. V shed 4 bases, J shed 8 bases, and the junction held 7 bases outside the gene matches. CDR1 SGHRS and CDR2 YFSETQ come from the germline V gene. This CDR3 is 13 amino acids long. In nucleotides, the CDR3 is TGCGCCAGCAGCCCTCAGGGGGCGGTCGGCTACACCTTC. It specifies CASSPQGAVGYTF.

V is TRBV30 and J is TRBJ1-1; D unclear. Germline loops: CDR1 GTSNPN, CDR2 SVGIG (reference sequence). Trimming left V 4 bases short and J 1 base short, with 7 bases between. This CDR3 comprises 12 residues. CDR3 bases: TGTGCCTGGACAAGACAGAACACTGAAGCTTTCTTT. This gives the protein CAWTRQNTEAFF.

This clone was seen a single time. Here the CDR3 DNA reads TGTGCTAGTGGGTTAAGGGTAGCGGGAACCAGTAACAGGCAGTTCTTC. Its translation is CASGLRVAGTSNRQFF. The chain joins TRBV12-5 to TRBJ2-1, with 8 bases that match TRBD2. This CDR3 comprises 16 residues. The germline V gene has CDR1 LGHNT and CDR2 FRNRAP. Unmatched junction bases numbered 19, after V lost 6 bases and J lost 12 bases.

V and J are TRBV9 and TRBJ2-7; 11 positions match TRBD2. J was trimmed by 1 base and V by 4 bases; bases with no gene match: 4. This CDR3 region has 15 residues. Germline V lookup: CDR1 SGDLS, CDR2 YYNGEE. The chain's CDR3 is CASSIGTSGSYEQYF. DNA for the CDR3: TGTGCCAGCAGCATCGGGACTAGCGGATCCTACGAGCAGTACTTC.

The V and J genes are TRBV6-1 and TRBJ2-3; 10 bases align to TRBD2. Germline loops: CDR1 MNHNS, CDR2 SASEGT. Trimming cost V 1 base and J 6 bases; bases outside gene matches: 7. The CDR3 runs to 16 residues. In DNA form, the CDR3 reads TGTGCCAGCAGTGAAGGTCTAGCGGGAGTTACGGATACGCAGTATTTT. This encodes CASSEGLAGVTDTQYF.

The chain links TRBV6-5 to TRBJ1-1, with 8 bases identical to TRBD1. V trimming: 2 bases; J trimming: 7 bases; junction bases outside the gene matches: 3. Germline-derived CDR1 and CDR2 are MNHEY and SVGAGI. CDR3 length: 13 residues. CDR3 protein: CASSYRQGYEAFF. CDR3 DNA sequence: TGTGCCAGCAGTTACCGACAGGGGTATGAAGCTTTCTTT.

The CDR3 reads CASSPRSSGNTIYF. The CDR3 nucleotides read TGTGCCAGTAGTCCTCGGAGCTCTGGAAACACCATATATTTT. This rearrangement joins TRBV19 to TRBJ1-3; no clear D gene. CDR3 length: 14 residues. Germline CDR1 LNHDA, CDR2 SQIVND (reference sequence). Deletions cut 5 bases from V and 0 bases from J, with 8 bases between.